These T cell receptor beta chains were read from a single sample in a study of regulatory T cells in long-lasting Graves disease. TCRdb analysed the multiplex PCR reads with MiXCR anew, one entry per CDR3 protein. Seen here are 500,000 to 700,000 distinct CDR3 sequences, roughly 30% observed once, and the top ten hold roughly 40%. The sequenced sample was peripheral blood mononuclear cells (PBMCs), obtained when the disease was refractory, from a patient treated with antithyroid drugs. These receptors originate from a female donor with Graves disease. Both conserved end residues are part of each CDR3. The D gene is left open where the match is weak. Part of the rows lack a size; the others show once, few, many or a class for expanded clones.

d_call	v_call	clone_size	j_call	cdr3_nt	cdr3_aa
.	TRBV6-8	.	TRBJ1-1	TGTGCCAGCAGTTACTCGAAGGTGCGGAAATGGGCTTTCTTT	CASSYSKVRKWAFF
TRBD2	TRBV27	few	TRBJ2-7	TGTGCCAGCAGTCCCCCGGGCGGGAGGAAGCAGTACTTC	CASSPPGGRKQYF
.	TRBV29-1	.	TRBJ1-1	TGCAGCGTTCGACAGAGAGAAGCTTTCTTT	CSVRQREAFF
TRBD1	TRBV20-1	few	TRBJ1-1	TGCAGTGCTAGAGACCAACGCAGGGGGCAGATGAACACTGAAGCTTTCTTT	CSARDQRRGQMNTEAFF
TRBD1	TRBV20-1	.	TRBJ1-5	TGCAGTGCTACGGGGGACAGGGGGATTCAGCCCCAGCATTTT	CSATGDRGIQPQHF
.	TRBV6-1	few	TRBJ2-5	TGTGCCACCAACCCCAGGTACCAAGAGACCCAGTACTTC	CATNPRYQETQYF
.	TRBV5-1	few	TRBJ1-1	TGCGCCAGCAGCTTTAACGGAGGATTCATGAACACTGAAGCTTTCTTT	CASSFNGGFMNTEAFF
TRBD1	TRBV7-2	.	TRBJ1-4	TGTGCCAGCAGCAAACGGACAGGGGGGGGTGAAAAACTGTTTTTT	CASSKRTGGGEKLFF
.	TRBV27	.	TRBJ2-4	TGTGCCAGCAGTTTAGTGTGGGGAAACATTCAGTACTTC	CASSLVWGNIQYF
TRBD1	TRBV27	.	TRBJ1-5	TGTGCCAGCAGTCCCCAGGGGGCTCAGCCCCAGCATTTT	CASSPQGAQPQHF
.	TRBV2	.	TRBJ1-1	TGTGCCAGCAGTGAACAGGCTGGGGGAGCTTTCTTT	CASSEQAGGAFF
TRBD1	TRBV6-2/TRBV6-3	.	TRBJ2-6	TGTGCCAGCGGATTAAAACGAGGGACAGTTCCCTCTGGGGCCAACGTCCTGACTTTC	CASGLKRGTVPSGANVLTF
.	TRBV12-3/TRBV12-4	many	TRBJ2-7	TGTGCCAGCAATTATGGGGGGCACTCCTACGAGCAGTACTTC	CASNYGGHSYEQYF
.	TRBV7-2	once	TRBJ1-5	TGTGCCAGCAGCTTAGGACGTCGTACCCAGCCCCAGCATTTT	CASSLGRRTQPQHF
TRBD1	TRBV13	few	TRBJ1-2	TGTGCCAGCAGCGGCGGGACAGCCCCTTTTTATGGCTACACCTTC	CASSGGTAPFYGYTF
.	TRBV27	.	TRBJ1-1	TGTGCCAGCAGTTTTGGGGAGGACACTGAAGCTTTCTTT	CASSFGEDTEAFF
.	TRBV7-2	few	TRBJ1-6	TGTGCCAGCAGCCCACAAGAGACAGTTGTGAGGCCCCTCCACTTT	CASSPQETVVRPLHF
.	TRBV20-1	few	TRBJ1-1	TGCAGTGCTAGAGATCCGAGGGGGGGAACTGAAGCTTTCTTT	CSARDPRGGTEAFF
.	TRBV11-2	few	TRBJ2-7	TGTGCCAGCAGCTCAATACGGGACAACTACGAGCAGTACTTC	CASSSIRDNYEQYF
.	TRBV27	few	TRBJ1-1	TGTGCCAGCAGTCCGTGGGGGCCCCGGATGACTGAAGCTTTCTTT	CASSPWGPRMTEAFF
TRBD1	TRBV4-1	.	TRBJ2-5	TGCGCCAGCAGCCTCAGGGCCGGGACAGGCCAAGAGACCCAGTACTTC	CASSLRAGTGQETQYF
TRBD1	TRBV29-1	.	TRBJ1-1	TGCAGCGTTGGGGGGACAGGGCCTTACACTGAAGCTTTCTTT	CSVGGTGPYTEAFF
.	TRBV7-2	once	TRBJ2-1	TGTGCCAGCAGCCCCCCTCCCGGTCGGAATGAGCAGTTCTTC	CASSPPPGRNEQFF
.	TRBV28	many	TRBJ1-1	TGTGCCAGCAGCCCTCGAGGGAGCGTTGAAGCTTTCTTT	CASSPRGSVEAFF
TRBD1	TRBV7-3	few	TRBJ1-1	TGTGCCAGCAGCGCAGACAGGGGGCTGACTGAAGCTTTCTTT	CASSADRGLTEAFF
.	TRBV11-2	few	TRBJ1-3	TGTGCCAGCAGCTTATTTGGTGACACCATATATTTT	CASSLFGDTIYF
.	TRBV28	few	TRBJ2-2	TGTGCCAGCACCACCGGGACAACGAACACCGGGGAGCTGTTTTTT	CASTTGTTNTGELFF
TRBD1	TRBV5-1	many	TRBJ1-2	TGTGCCAGCAGTGCAGGACAGGGCTATGGCTACACCTTC	CASSAGQGYGYTF
.	TRBV12-3/TRBV12-4	.	TRBJ2-5	TGTGCCAGCAGTTGGGACCACCAAGAGACCCAGTACTTC	CASSWDHQETQYF
.	TRBV6-5	few	TRBJ1-5	TGTGCCAGCAGTTTAAGGGAAGGAAATCAGCCCCAGCATTTT	CASSLREGNQPQHF
TRBD1	TRBV6-1	.	TRBJ1-2	TGTGCCAGCAGGCTCGGACAGGGGGCTTTCGGCTACACCTTC	CASRLGQGAFGYTF
.	TRBV29-1	.	TRBJ2-7	TGCAGCGTTGCCGGGCCCTCCTACGAGCAGTACTTC	CSVAGPSYEQYF
.	TRBV2	many	TRBJ1-1	TGTGCCAGCAAAAAACAGGGACCGAAATCAATTGAAGCTTTCTTT	CASKKQGPKSIEAFF
.	TRBV25-1	.	TRBJ1-6	TGTGCCAGCAGTCACAGGGACGGAAGCTCACCCCTCCACTTT	CASSHRDGSSPLHF
.	TRBV2	many	TRBJ2-1	TGTGCCAGCAGTGAGGGGGAAGAGCAGTTCTTC	CASSEGEEQFF
.	TRBV29-1	.	TRBJ1-1	TGCAGCGTTAGTAGGGGTCTGAACACTGAAGCTTTCTTT	CSVSRGLNTEAFF
TRBD1	TRBV13	few	TRBJ2-7	TGTGCCAGCGGAACCACCGGGACAGGCTACGACGAGCAGTACTTC	CASGTTGTGYDEQYF
TRBD2	TRBV6-9	.	TRBJ2-2	TGTGCCAGCAGTTACTCTCTAGCGGCCGCGAACACCGGGGAGCTGTTTTTT	CASSYSLAAANTGELFF
.	TRBV5-1	.	TRBJ1-6	TGCGCCAGCAGCTTCGTAACAGGGCAAAATTCACCCCTCCACTTT	CASSFVTGQNSPLHF
.	TRBV6-1	.	TRBJ1-2	TGTGCCAGCAGCCCCCCCCCAGGGGCTGGTCAGGGCTACACCTTC	CASSPPPGAGQGYTF
.	TRBV19	.	TRBJ1-2	TGTGCCAGTTTCGGGGCGTTGGGGCCAAGGCTGGATTCCTATGGCTACACCTTC	CASFGALGPRLDSYGYTF
TRBD2	TRBV12-3/TRBV12-4	once	TRBJ2-2	TGTGTCAGCAGTTTCAGAGCGGGAGACACCGGGGAGCTGTTTTTT	CVSSFRAGDTGELFF
TRBD1	TRBV6-2/TRBV6-3	.	TRBJ1-2	TGTGCCAGCAGAAGGGACAGTTTTAACTATGGCTACACCTTC	CASRRDSFNYGYTF
.	TRBV6-1	.	TRBJ1-2	TGTGCCAGCAGTGAACTGCCAGTACCGAGCGGCTACACCTTC	CASSELPVPSGYTF
.	TRBV20-1	.	TRBJ1-1	TGCAGTGCTAGAGATCCGGGGCGGTTGAACACTGAAGCTTTCTTT	CSARDPGRLNTEAFF
TRBD1	TRBV28	many	TRBJ1-2	TGTGCCAGCAGTCACCATTCCATCCAACAGGGGGCAGAGGGCTACACCTTC	CASSHHSIQQGAEGYTF
.	TRBV2	few	TRBJ1-5	TGTGCCAGCAGTGAGGGGCATGGCAATCAGCCCCAGCATTTT	CASSEGHGNQPQHF
TRBD2	TRBV6-5	few	TRBJ2-1	TGTGCCAGCAGTTACTCGATCGGACCCCGGACTAGCGGGAGTAGAGATGAGCAGTTCTTC	CASSYSIGPRTSGSRDEQFF
.	TRBV20-1	.	TRBJ2-5	TGCAGTGCCACCCCCGGGAGTTCCCAAGAGACCCAGTACTTC	CSATPGSSQETQYF
.	TRBV3-1	.	TRBJ2-7	TGTGCCAGCAGCCAAGATGTTAGGAAGACTGGCTCCTACGAGCAGTACTTC	CASSQDVRKTGSYEQYF
TRBD2	TRBV2	many	TRBJ2-5	TGTGCCAGCATTCGGACTAGAACGGAGACCCAGTACTTC	CASIRTRTETQYF
TRBD1	TRBV5-1	.	TRBJ2-7	TGCGCCAGCAGCTCGGTCGCAGGGGGCCCCCACGAGCAGTACTTC	CASSSVAGGPHEQYF
TRBD2	TRBV5-1	.	TRBJ2-7	TGCGCCAGCAGCTTAACGACTAGCGGGCCCCTGAACGAGCAGCACTTC	CASSLTTSGPLNEQHF